Given below is one T cell receptor beta chain in context. Its matching antigen is unknown. TCRdb re-called the 5' RACE reads with MiXCR, one entry per CDR3 protein. The data show about 470,000 distinct CDR3 sequences, with about 24% seen just once and around 3% held by the top ten. The CDR3 runs 14 residues. V was clipped by 10 bases and J by 12 bases; unmatched bases: 16. The sample comes from a study of identical twins. Broader study findings: Clonotypes of the beta chain that were abundant in cord blood carried fewer insertions (memory repertoires showed none).

This same sample was also part of a study on T cells expressing NK-cell markers. That paper states: These clonotypes, the leaders elsewhere, also led the CD3+CD56-NKG2C+ fraction in several donors.

V is TRBV12-3 or TRBV12-4 and J is TRBJ2-1; 9 bases map to TRBD2. The source of this sequence is a woman younger than 30 in good health. The sequencing input was CD4+ T cells sorted from blood. The CDR3 region has the DNA TGTGCCACCCAAAGAGCGGGGGGCCCCTCTCGGCAGTTCTTC. It encodes CATQRAGGPSRQFF.